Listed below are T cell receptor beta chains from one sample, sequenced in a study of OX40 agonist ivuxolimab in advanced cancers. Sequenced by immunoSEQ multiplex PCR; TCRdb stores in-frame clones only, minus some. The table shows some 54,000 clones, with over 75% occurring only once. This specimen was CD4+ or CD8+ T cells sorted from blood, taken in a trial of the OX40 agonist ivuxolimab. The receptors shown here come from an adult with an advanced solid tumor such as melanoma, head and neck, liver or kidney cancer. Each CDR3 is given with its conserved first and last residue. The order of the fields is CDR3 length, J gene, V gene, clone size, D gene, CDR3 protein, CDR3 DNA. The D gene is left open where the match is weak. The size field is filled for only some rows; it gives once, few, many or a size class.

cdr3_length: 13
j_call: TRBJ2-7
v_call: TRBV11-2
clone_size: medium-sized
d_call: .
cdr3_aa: CASSRYQGYEQYF
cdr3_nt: TGTGCCAGCAGCCGCTACCAGGGGTACGAGCAGTACTTC

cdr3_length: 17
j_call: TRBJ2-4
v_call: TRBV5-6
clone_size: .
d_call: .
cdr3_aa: CASSLASKGLAKNIQYF
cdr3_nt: TGTGCCAGCAGCTTGGCCAGTAAGGGACTAGCCAAAAACATTCAGTACTTC

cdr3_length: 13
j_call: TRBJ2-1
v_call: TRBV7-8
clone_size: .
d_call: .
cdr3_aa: CASSLVHDNEQFF
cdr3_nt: TGTGCCAGCAGCTTAGTTCATGACAATGAGCAGTTCTTC

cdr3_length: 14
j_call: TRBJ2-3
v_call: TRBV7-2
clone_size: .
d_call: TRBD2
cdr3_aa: CASSPGTRKDTQYF
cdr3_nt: TGTGCCAGCAGCCCCGGGACTAGGAAAGATACGCAGTATTTT

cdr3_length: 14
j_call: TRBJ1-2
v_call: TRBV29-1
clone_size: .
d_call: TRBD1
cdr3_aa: CSVDPQGAGYGYTF
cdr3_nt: TGCAGCGTTGACCCACAGGGGGCAGGCTATGGCTACACCTTC

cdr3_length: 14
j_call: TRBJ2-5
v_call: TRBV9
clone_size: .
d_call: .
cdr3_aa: CASSVVPGGETQYF
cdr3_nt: TGTGCCAGCAGCGTAGTTCCAGGCGGAGAGACCCAGTACTTC

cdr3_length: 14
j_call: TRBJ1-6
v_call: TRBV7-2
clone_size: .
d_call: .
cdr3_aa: CASSLGLGGSPLHF
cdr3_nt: TGTGCCAGCAGCTTAGGTCTGGGTGGGTCACCCCTCCACTTT

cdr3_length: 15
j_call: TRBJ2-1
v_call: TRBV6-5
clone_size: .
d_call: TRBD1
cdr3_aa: CASSYSGTGYNEQFF
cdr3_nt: TGTGCCAGCAGTTACTCAGGGACAGGCTACAATGAGCAGTTCTTC

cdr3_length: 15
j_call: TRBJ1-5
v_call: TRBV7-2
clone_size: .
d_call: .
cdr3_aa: CASSLALGSNQPQHF
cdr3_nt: TGTGCCAGCAGCTTAGCGCTAGGTAGCAATCAGCCCCAGCATTTT

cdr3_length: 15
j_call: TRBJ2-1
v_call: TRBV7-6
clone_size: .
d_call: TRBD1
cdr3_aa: CASSSRTGAYNEQFF
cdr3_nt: TGTGCCAGCAGCTCACGGACAGGGGCCTACAATGAGCAGTTCTTC

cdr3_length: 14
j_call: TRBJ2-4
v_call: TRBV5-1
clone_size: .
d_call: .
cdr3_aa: CASPIRGPGNIQYF
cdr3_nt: TGCGCCAGCCCCATACGGGGGCCAGGGAACATTCAGTACTTC

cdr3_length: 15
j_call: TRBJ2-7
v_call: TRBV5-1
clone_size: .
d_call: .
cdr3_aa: CASSLASGQTYEQYF
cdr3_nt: TGCGCCAGCAGCTTGGCTTCGGGACAAACCTACGAGCAGTACTTC

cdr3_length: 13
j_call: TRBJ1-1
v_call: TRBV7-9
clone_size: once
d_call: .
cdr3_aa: CASSLEGGTEAFF
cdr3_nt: TGTGCCAGCAGCTTAGAAGGGGGAACTGAAGCTTTCTTT

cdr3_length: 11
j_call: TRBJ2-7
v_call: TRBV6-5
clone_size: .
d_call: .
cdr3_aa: CASSYRYEQYF
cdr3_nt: TGTGCCAGCAGTTACCGGTACGAGCAGTACTTC

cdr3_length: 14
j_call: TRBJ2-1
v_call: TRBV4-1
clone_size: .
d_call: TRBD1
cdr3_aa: CASSHGTGLDEQFF
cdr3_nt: TGCGCCAGCAGCCATGGGACAGGTCTAGATGAGCAGTTCTTC

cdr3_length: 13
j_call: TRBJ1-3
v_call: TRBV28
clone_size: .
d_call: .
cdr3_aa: CAASMGSGNTIYF
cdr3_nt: TGTGCCGCTTCCATGGGCTCTGGAAACACCATATATTTT

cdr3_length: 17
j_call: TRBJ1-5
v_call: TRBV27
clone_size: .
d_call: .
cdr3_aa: CASSMKPPGQTNQPQHF
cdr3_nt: TGTGCCAGCAGTATGAAACCCCCTGGACAGACCAATCAGCCCCAGCATTTT

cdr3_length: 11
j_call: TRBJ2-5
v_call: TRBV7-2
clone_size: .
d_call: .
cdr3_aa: CASSKRETQYF
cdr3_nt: TGTGCCAGCAGCAAAAGGGAGACCCAGTACTTC

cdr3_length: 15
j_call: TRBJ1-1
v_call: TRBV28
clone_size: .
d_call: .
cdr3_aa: CATSRLWGPNTEAFF
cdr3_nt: TGTGCCACCTCACGTTTGTGGGGGCCGAACACTGAAGCTTTCTTT

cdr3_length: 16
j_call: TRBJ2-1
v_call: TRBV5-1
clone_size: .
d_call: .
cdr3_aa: CASSPGGASSYNEQFF
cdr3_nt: TGCGCCAGCAGCCCAGGGGGGGCTAGCTCCTACAATGAGCAGTTCTTC

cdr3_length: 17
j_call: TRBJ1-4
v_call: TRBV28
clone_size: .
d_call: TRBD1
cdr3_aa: CASSPRRPQGDGEKLFF
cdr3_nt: TGTGCCAGCAGTCCCCGTCGGCCCCAGGGGGACGGTGAAAAACTGTTTTTT

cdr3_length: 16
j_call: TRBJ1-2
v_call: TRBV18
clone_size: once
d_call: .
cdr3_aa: CASSPGPHTRFYGYTF
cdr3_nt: TGTGCCAGCTCACCGGGACCTCACACGCGATTCTATGGCTACACCTTC

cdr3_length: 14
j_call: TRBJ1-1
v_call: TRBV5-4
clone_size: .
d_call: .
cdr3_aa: CASSGGGSNTEAFF
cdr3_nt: TGTGCCAGCAGCGGGGGGGGGTCGAACACTGAAGCTTTCTTT

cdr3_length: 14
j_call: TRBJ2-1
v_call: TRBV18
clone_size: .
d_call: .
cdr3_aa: CASSTGGGSNEQFF
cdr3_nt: TGTGCCAGCTCAACTGGAGGAGGCAGCAATGAGCAGTTCTTC

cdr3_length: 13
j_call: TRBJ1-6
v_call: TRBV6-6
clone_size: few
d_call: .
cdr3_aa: CASSYQGSSPLHF
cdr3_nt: TGTGCCAGCAGTTACCAGGGATCTTCACCCCTCCACTTT

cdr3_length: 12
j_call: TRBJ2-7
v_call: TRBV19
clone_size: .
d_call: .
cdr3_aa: CASSGGNYEQYF
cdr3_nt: TGTGCCAGTAGTGGGGGGAACTACGAGCAGTACTTC

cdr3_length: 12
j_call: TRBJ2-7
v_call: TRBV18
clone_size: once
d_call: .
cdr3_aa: CASSPRGYEQYF
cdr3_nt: TGTGCCAGCTCACCACGGGGTTACGAGCAGTACTTC

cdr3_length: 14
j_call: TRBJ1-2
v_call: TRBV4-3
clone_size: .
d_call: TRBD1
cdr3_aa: CASSQTRGRGGYTF
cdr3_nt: TGCGCCAGCAGCCAAACCAGGGGGCGAGGTGGCTACACCTTC

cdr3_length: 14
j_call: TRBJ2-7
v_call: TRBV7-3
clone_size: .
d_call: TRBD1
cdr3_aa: CASSPGTGGNEQYF
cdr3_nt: TGTGCCAGCAGCCCCGGGACAGGGGGCAACGAGCAGTACTTC

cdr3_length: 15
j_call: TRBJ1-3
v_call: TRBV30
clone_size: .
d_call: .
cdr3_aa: CAWRIRDYISGTIYF
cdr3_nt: TGTGCCTGGAGGATCCGGGACTACATCTCGGGCACCATATATTTT

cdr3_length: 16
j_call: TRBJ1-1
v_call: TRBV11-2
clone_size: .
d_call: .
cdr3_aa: CASSLRLSPMNTEAFF
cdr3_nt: TGTGCCAGCAGCTTAAGGCTATCCCCAATGAACACTGAAGCTTTCTTT

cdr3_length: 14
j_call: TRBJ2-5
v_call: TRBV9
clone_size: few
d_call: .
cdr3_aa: CASSVVEGGETQYF
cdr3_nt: TGTGCCAGCAGCGTAGTCGAGGGGGGAGAGACCCAGTACTTC

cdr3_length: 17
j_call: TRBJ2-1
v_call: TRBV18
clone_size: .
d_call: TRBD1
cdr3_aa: CASSSSRDRDHRYEQFF
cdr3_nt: TGTGCCAGCTCATCCTCCCGGGACAGAGACCACAGGTATGAGCAGTTCTTC

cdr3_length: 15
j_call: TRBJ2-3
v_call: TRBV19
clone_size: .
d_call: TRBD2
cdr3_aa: CATRLAGGGADTQYF
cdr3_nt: TGTGCCACCAGGCTAGCGGGAGGAGGAGCAGATACGCAGTATTTT

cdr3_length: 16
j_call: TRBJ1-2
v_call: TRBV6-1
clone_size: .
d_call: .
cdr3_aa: CASSDRAGALNYGYTF
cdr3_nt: TGTGCCAGCAGTGATCGGGCAGGGGCCCTCAACTATGGCTACACCTTC

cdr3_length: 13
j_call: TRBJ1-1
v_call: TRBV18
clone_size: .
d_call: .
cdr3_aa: CASSRELNTEAFF
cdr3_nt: TGTGCCAGCTCACGGGAGCTGAACACTGAAGCTTTCTTT

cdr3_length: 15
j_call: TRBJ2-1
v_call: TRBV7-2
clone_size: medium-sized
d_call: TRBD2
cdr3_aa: CASRRTSGMAVGQFF
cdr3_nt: TGTGCCAGCAGGCGGACTAGCGGGATGGCCGTAGGGCAGTTCTTC

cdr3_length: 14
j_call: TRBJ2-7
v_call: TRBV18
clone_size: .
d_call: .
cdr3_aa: CASSPPDKTYEQYF
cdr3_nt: TGTGCCAGCTCACCACCGGACAAGACCTACGAGCAGTACTTC

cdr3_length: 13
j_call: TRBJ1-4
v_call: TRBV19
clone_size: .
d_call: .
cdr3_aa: CASSIQGNEKLFF
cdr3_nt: TGTGCCAGTAGTATACAGGGGAACGAAAAACTGTTTTTT

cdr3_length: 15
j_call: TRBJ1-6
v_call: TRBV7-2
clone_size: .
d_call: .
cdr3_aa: CASSPDSSYNSPLHF
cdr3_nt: TGTGCCAGCAGCCCAGATAGCTCCTATAATTCACCCCTCCACTTT

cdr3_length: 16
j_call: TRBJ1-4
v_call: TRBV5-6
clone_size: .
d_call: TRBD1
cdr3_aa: CASSSLSQGVIEKLFF
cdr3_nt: TGTGCCAGCAGCTCACTCTCACAGGGGGTTATTGAAAAACTGTTTTTT

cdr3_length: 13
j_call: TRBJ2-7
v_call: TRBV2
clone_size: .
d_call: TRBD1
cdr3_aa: CASSRDRMAEQYF
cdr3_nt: TGTGCCAGCAGCCGGGACAGGATGGCCGAGCAGTACTTC

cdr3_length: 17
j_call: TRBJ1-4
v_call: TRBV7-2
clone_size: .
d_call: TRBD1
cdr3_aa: CASSKRDRGATNEKLFF
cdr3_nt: TGTGCCAGCAGCAAAAGGGACAGGGGAGCTACTAATGAAAAACTGTTTTTT

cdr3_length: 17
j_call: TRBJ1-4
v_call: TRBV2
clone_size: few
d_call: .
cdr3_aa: CASRGGHIFATNEKLFF
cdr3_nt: TGTGCCAGCAGAGGGGGACATATCTTTGCAACTAATGAAAAACTGTTTTTT

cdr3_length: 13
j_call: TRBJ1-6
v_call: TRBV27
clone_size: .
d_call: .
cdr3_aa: CASTRTVNSPLHF
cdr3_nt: TGTGCCAGCACCCGGACGGTGAATTCACCCCTCCACTTT

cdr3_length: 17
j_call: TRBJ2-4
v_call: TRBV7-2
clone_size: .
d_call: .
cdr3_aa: CASSPTEFPLAKNIQYF
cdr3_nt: TGTGCCAGCAGCCCAACAGAGTTCCCACTAGCCAAAAACATTCAGTACTTC